Listed below are T cell receptor beta chains from one sample, sequenced in a study of blood T cell repertoires in COVID-19. Libraries were prepared by immunoSEQ multiplex PCR; TCRdb keeps only in-frame clonotypes and omits some of them. The data hold about 170,000 clones, with more than 75% observed a single time. Specimen: PBMCs or T cells enriched from blood (not recorded which). These receptor sequences come from a woman in her forties or fifties who had recovered from COVID-19. Each CDR3 is given with its conserved first and last residue. A D gene is named only where the DNA matches it firmly. Not every row has a clone size; where given, it reads once, few, many or a size class.

clone_size,v_call,j_call,d_call,cdr3_nt,cdr3_aa
-,TRBV18,TRBJ1-2,-,TGTGCCAGCTCACCACCGTTCGTATCGGGCTACACCTTC,CASSPPFVSGYTF
-,TRBV2,TRBJ2-2,TRBD1,TGTGCCAGCAGATTGATGACAGGGATCCTTCCCGGGGAGCTGTTTTTT,CASRLMTGILPGELFF
-,TRBV5-1,TRBJ2-2,TRBD1,TGCGCCAGCAGACCTTGGACAGGGGCGAACACCGGGGAGCTGTTTTTT,CASRPWTGANTGELFF
-,TRBV19,TRBJ2-7,-,TGTGCCAGTAGCCGCGGGCCGACCCCCTACGAGCAGTACTTC,CASSRGPTPYEQYF
-,TRBV5-1,TRBJ2-3,-,TGCGCCAGCAGCTCTAGCAGATCTAGCACAGATACGCAGTATTTT,CASSSSRSSTDTQYF
-,TRBV21-1,TRBJ1-1,-,TGTGCCAGCACCCCGGGACACCTGAACACTGAAGCTTTCTTT,CASTPGHLNTEAFF
once,TRBV5-1,TRBJ2-1,TRBD2,TGCGCCAGCCAAAATCTAGCGGGAGACGCGAATGAGCAGTTCTTC,CASQNLAGDANEQFF
-,TRBV6-5,TRBJ2-7,TRBD1,TGTGCCAGCAGTACACCGAGGGGGCTCTCCTACGAGCAGTACTTC,CASSTPRGLSYEQYF
-,TRBV28,TRBJ2-5,-,TGTGCCAGCAGCCCTGCCCCCCTAGCGCGTACTCGGCAGGAGACCCAGTACTTC,CASSPAPLARTRQETQYF
-,TRBV5-1,TRBJ2-7,TRBD2,TGCGCCAGCAGCTTGGGGCGGGGGTATTCCTACGAGCAGTACTTC,CASSLGRGYSYEQYF